This T cell receptor (beta chain) came from a study of shared clonotypes between healthy human individuals. Study-level background: The study enrolled a couple of women and three men aged 18 to 49. Study-level points and caveats: The study found lower generation probabilities in non-shared clonotypes than in those shared by all four donors. Sample collection involved blood only; tissue repertoires are likely different.

A word on this clone: Its specificity is unknown.

Tens of thousands of T cell genomes (about 210 ng DNA) went into each sorted-subset replicate. This table comes from immunoSEQ multiplex PCR, and its TCRdb copy is limited to in-frame clones, with some not included. The profile shows roughly 2 million clones, approximately 95% of them singletons. The CDR3 consists of 14 residues. The germline V and J ends were trimmed by 1 base and 7 bases, with 11 bases remaining between them. Germline CDR1 GTSNPN, CDR2 SVGIG (reference sequence). Sequenced material: naive CD4+ T cells sorted from blood. Indicated subset: CD45RA+ positively selected. The sequence came from a man in his late teens or twenties in good health. The chain links TRBV30 to TRBJ1-6; D may be TRBD1 (5 bases). The CDR3 here is CAWSGQRANSPLHF. The CDR3, as DNA: TGTGCCTGGAGTGGACAGCGCGCCAATTCACCCCTCCACTTT.